This TCR beta chain was profiled in a study of identical twins. The study, taken as a whole, reports: Carriage of fewer insertions was seen in abundant cord blood beta clonotypes, whereas memory repertoires showed none.

With 5 bases removed from V and 2 bases from J, the gap between germline ends came to 7 bases. The CDR3 sequence is 12 residues long. Germline CDR1 and CDR2: SQVTM and ANQGSEA. TCRdb fed the 5' RACE reads into MiXCR, producing one record per CDR3 protein. There are approximately 690,000 distinct CDR3 sequences in the sample; 5.5% to 7.5% occur only once, and around 2% lies in the top ten. Points on this clonotype: The antigen remains undetermined.

The material sequenced was naive T cells sorted from blood. The origin of this receptor is a young man in good health. The chain uses TRBV29-1 and TRBJ1-5; maybe TRBD1 (5 bases). CDR3 sequence: CSVRDGNQPQHF. CDR3 nucleotides: TGCAGCGTTAGGGACGGCAATCAGCCCCAGCATTTT.